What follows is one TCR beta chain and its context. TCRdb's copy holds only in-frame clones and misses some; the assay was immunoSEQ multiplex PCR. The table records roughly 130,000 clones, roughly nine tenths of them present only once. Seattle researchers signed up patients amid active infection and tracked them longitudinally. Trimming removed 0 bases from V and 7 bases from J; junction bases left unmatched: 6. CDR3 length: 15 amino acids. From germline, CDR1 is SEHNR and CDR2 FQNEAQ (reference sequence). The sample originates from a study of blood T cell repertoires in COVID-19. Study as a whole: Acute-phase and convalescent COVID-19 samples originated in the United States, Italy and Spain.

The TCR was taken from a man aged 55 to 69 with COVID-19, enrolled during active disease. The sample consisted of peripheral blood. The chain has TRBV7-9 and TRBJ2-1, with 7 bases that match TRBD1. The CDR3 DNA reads TGTGCCAGCAGCTTAGCTTGGGACAGCAAAAATGAGCAGTTCTTC. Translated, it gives CASSLAWDSKNEQFF.